The 2 T cell receptor beta chains listed next were all sequenced from one sample in a study of shared T cell receptors in the human thymus. Here immunoSEQ multiplex PCR was the method, and the copy in TCRdb shows in-frame clones only, minus some. Among some 400,000 clones listed, around 95% were seen once. The sequenced material came from thymocytes. The source of these receptors is a human donor.

The chain recombines TRBV7-9 with TRBJ2-3; TRBD2 aligns across 10 bases. This CDR3 contains 17 residues. CDR1 and CDR2 from the germline V gene are SEHNR and FQNEAQ (reference sequence). The V segment lost 5 bases and the J segment 4 bases; nucleotides outside the gene matches: 12. CDR3 residues: CASSARTSGELPDTQYF. DNA of the CDR3: TGTGCCAGCAGCGCACGGACTAGCGGAGAACTCCCAGATACGCAGTATTTT.

The sample holds one count of this clone. The genes are TRBV11-1 and TRBJ2-7; the D is unclear. Germline values: CDR1 SGHAT, CDR2 FQDESV (reference sequence). This CDR3 spans 11 amino acids. Trimming pared 5 bases from V and 7 bases from J, leaving 9 bases between. The CDR3 DNA sequence: TGTGCCAGCAGCGCCTTTGGGGAGCAGTACTTC. Its translation is CASSAFGEQYF.